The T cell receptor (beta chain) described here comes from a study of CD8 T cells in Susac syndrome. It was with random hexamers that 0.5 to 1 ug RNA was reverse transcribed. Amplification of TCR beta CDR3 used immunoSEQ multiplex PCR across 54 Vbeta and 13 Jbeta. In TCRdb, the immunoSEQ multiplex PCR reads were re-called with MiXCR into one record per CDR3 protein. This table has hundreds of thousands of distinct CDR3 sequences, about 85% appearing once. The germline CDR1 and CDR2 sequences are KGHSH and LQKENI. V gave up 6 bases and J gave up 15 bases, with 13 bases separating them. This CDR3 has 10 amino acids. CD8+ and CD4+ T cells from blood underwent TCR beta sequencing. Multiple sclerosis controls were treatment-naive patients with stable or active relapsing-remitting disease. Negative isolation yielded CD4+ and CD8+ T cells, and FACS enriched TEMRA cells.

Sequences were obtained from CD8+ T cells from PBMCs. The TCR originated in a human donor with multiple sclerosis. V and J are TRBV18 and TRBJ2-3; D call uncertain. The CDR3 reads CASSLDPLYF. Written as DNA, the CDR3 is TGTGCCAGCTCCCTTGACCCCCTCTATTTT.